The rows below give T cell receptor beta chains drawn from one sample of a study of blood T cell repertoires in COVID-19. The data were produced by immunoSEQ multiplex PCR, yet TCRdb's version contains in-frame clones alone and is incomplete. The sample shows around 290,000 clones, 86% of them seen only once. The sample was PBMCs or T cells enriched from blood (not recorded which). These receptors originate from a woman aged 18-30 years who had recovered from COVID-19. CDR3s include the opening cysteine and the closing phenylalanine or tryptophan. D genes are given only for firm matches. Some rows have no size entry. The others give once, few or many, or a class for an expanded clone.

J gene,V gene,clone size,D gene,CDR3 protein,CDR3 DNA
TRBJ2-1,TRBV2,few,.,CASSEIGAFF,TGTGCCAGCAGTGAAATAGGGGCCTTCTTC
TRBJ2-6,TRBV4-3,once,.,CASSQDSTDSYSGANVLTF,TGCGCCAGCAGCCAAGATTCGACAGATAGTTACTCTGGGGCCAACGTCCTGACTTTC
TRBJ1-2,TRBV5-1,once,TRBD1,CASRYDRERGYTF,TGCGCCAGCCGCTATGACAGGGAAAGGGGCTACACCTTC
TRBJ1-3,TRBV14,.,.,CASSQFEAASSGNTIYF,TGTGCCAGCAGCCAATTCGAGGCAGCGAGCTCTGGAAACACCATATATTTT
TRBJ1-6,TRBV27,.,TRBD1,CASSWTGGALGSPLHF,TGTGCCAGCAGTTGGACAGGGGGCGCTTTGGGTTCACCCCTCCACTTT
TRBJ2-7,TRBV7-2,once,.,CASSSKFSDEQYF,TGTGCCAGCAGCTCAAAATTTTCGGACGAGCAGTACTTC
TRBJ1-4,TRBV28,.,TRBD1,CASSTGTGGREGEKLFF,TGTGCCAGCAGCACCGGGACAGGGGGCCGGGAGGGTGAAAAACTGTTTTTT
TRBJ1-5,TRBV28,few,.,CASSTGQLSNQNQPQHF,TGTGCCAGCAGCACTGGACAGCTCAGCAACCAGAATCAGCCCCAGCATTTT
TRBJ2-7,TRBV7-2,.,TRBD2,CASSLADTSGRGIYEQYF,TGTGCCAGCAGCTTAGCCGATACTAGCGGGAGGGGTATATACGAGCAGTACTTC
TRBJ2-7,TRBV6-5,.,.,CASSNRDNSYEQYF,TGTGCCAGCAGTAACCGGGACAACTCCTACGAGCAGTACTTC
TRBJ2-1,TRBV6-4,.,.,CASSDWPNNEQFF,TGTGCCAGCAGTGACTGGCCCAACAATGAGCAGTTCTTC
TRBJ1-1,TRBV7-9,.,TRBD1,CASSTNDVGQGNSWPTEAFF,TGTGCCAGCAGCACAAATGATGTGGGACAGGGGAATTCGTGGCCCACTGAAGCTTTCTTT
TRBJ2-3,TRBV9,once,TRBD2,CASSVGWRGAGTDTQYF,TGTGCCAGCAGCGTAGGATGGCGGGGGGCTGGCACAGATACGCAGTATTTT
TRBJ2-5,TRBV3-1/TRBV3-2,few,.,CASSQNRVAETQYF,TGTGCCAGCAGCCAGAACAGGGTGGCAGAGACCCAGTACTTC
TRBJ2-3,TRBV5-1,.,.,CASRSQESTDTQYF,TGCGCCAGCAGGTCACAGGAGAGCACAGATACGCAGTATTTT